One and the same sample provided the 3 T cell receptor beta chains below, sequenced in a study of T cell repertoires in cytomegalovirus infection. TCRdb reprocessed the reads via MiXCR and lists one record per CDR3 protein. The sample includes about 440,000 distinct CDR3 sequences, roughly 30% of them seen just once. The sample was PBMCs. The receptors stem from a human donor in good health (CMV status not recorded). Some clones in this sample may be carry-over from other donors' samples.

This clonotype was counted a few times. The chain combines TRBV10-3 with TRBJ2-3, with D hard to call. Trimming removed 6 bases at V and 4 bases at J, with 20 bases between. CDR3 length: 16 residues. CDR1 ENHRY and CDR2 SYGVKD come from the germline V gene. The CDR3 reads CAISREGRVNPDTQYF. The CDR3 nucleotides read TGTGCCATCAGCCGTGAAGGCCGCGTAAACCCAGATACGCAGTATTTT.

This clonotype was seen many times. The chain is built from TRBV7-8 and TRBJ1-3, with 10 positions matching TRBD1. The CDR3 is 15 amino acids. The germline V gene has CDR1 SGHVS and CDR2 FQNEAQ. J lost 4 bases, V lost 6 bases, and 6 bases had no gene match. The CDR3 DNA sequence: TGTGCCAGCAGTCCGGGACAGGGGTACGGAAACACCATATATTTT. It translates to CASSPGQGYGNTIYF.

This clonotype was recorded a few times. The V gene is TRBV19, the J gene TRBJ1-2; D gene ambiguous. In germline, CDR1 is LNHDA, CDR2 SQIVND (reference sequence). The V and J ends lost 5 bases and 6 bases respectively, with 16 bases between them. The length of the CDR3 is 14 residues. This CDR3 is CASSVGEGLDGYTF. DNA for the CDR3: TGTGCCAGTAGTGTCGGGGAGGGTTTGGATGGCTACACCTTC.